These 13 T cell receptor beta chains were all obtained from the same sample, sequenced in a study of blood T cell repertoires in COVID-19. Clones were read by immunoSEQ multiplex PCR, and TCRdb kept only the in-frame ones, dropping some. The table has over 250,000 clones, around 89% seen once. Sequencing used peripheral blood. Receptors originate from a man aged 60 to 75 who had recovered from COVID-19.

This chain joins TRBV6-6 and TRBJ2-1; 7 bases align to TRBD1. V shed 5 bases, J shed 3 bases, and the junction held 7 bases outside the gene matches. CDR1 is MNHNY, CDR2 SVGAGI, per germline (reference sequence). The CDR3 runs to 15 residues. CDR3 sequence reads: CASSPRQGNYNEQFF. The CDR3 DNA is TGTGCCAGCAGTCCCCGACAGGGAAACTACAATGAGCAGTTCTTC.

This clone was observed a single time. The chain carries TRBV11-2 and TRBJ1-1; D is uncertain. The V end lost 1 base, the J end lost 5 bases, and 11 bases lay between the germline ends. CDR1 SGHAT and CDR2 FQNNGV come from the germline V gene. The CDR3 has 14 amino acids. CDR3 protein: CASSLGSGATEAFF. CDR3 coding DNA: TGTGCCAGCAGCTTAGGTTCCGGTGCAACTGAAGCTTTCTTT.

The chain carries TRBV6-5 and TRBJ1-4; TRBD1 agrees at 7 bases. Germline assignment: CDR1 MNHEY and CDR2 SVGAGI. The CDR3 has 13 amino acids. J was trimmed by 7 bases and V by 7 bases; bases with no gene match: 6. This CDR3 reads CASMRQGGEKLFF. The CDR3 DNA sequence: TGTGCCAGCATGCGACAGGGCGGTGAAAAACTGTTTTTT.

In this sample, this clone turned up once. The chain employs TRBV27 and TRBJ1-2, with D perhaps TRBD1 (6 bases). The ends were cut back, 9 bases at V and 4 bases at J, with 24 bases in the middle. CDR3 length: 16 amino acids. Germline CDR1 is MNHEY and CDR2 is SMNVEV (reference sequence). The CDR3 here is CASRSRYRDRSYGYTF. The CDR3 DNA reads TGTGCCAGTCGATCCAGATACAGGGACCGTTCCTATGGCTACACCTTC.

The V gene is TRBV14, the J gene TRBJ1-2; D perhaps matches TRBD1 (5 bases). Per germline, CDR1 SGHDN and CDR2 FVKESK. V lost 3 bases, J lost 5 bases, and 7 bases lay in between. CDR3 length: 12 residues. CDR3 sequence reads: CASSQTAYGYTF. The CDR3 region has the DNA TGTGCCAGCAGCCAGACAGCATATGGCTACACCTTC.

The gene calls are TRBV5-4 and TRBJ2-7; 9 bases align to TRBD2. The CDR3 runs 17 residues. Germline assignment: CDR1 SGHNT and CDR2 YYREEE (reference sequence). V gave up 1 base and J gave up 0 bases; unmatched junction bases: 8. The CDR3 sequence is CASSLPSGAFSSYEQYF. The CDR3 DNA reads as TGTGCCAGCAGCTTGCCTAGCGGGGCCTTTAGCTCCTACGAGCAGTACTTC.

J is TRBJ2-2 and V is TRBV5-1; 8 positions match TRBD2. The germline CDR1 and CDR2 sequences are SGHRS and YFSETQ. The V and J ends lost 4 bases and 0 bases, in that order; junction bases with no gene match: 2. This CDR3 is 15 amino acids long. As DNA, the CDR3 is TGCGCCAGCAGCCGGGGGGGCACGAACACCGGGGAGCTGTTTTTT. This encodes CASSRGGTNTGELFF.

This clone was detected only a few times. V and J are TRBV19 and TRBJ1-2, with D possibly being TRBD1 (6 bases). V lost 0 bases and J lost 0, with 14 bases in between. This CDR3 is built from 17 residues. Germline V gene sequence: CDR1 LNHDA, CDR2 SQIVND (reference sequence). DNA of the CDR3: TGTGCCAGTAGTATAGACCACAGGGAAAGAGCTAACTATGGCTACACCTTC. Amino acid sequence: CASSIDHRERANYGYTF.

The rearrangement links TRBV5-1 to TRBJ1-6, with 7 bases aligning to TRBD1. This CDR3 has 16 amino acids. V shed 0 bases and J 7 bases; nucleotides not matched to a gene: 7. The germline V gene has CDR1 SGHRS and CDR2 YFSETQ. CDR3: CASSLEGALLNSPLHF. CDR3 nucleotide sequence: TGCGCCAGCAGCTTGGAGGGGGCGCTCCTCAATTCACCCCTCCACTTT.

This clone occurred a few times. J is TRBJ2-7 and V is TRBV7-9; 12 bases align to TRBD2. This CDR3 spans 16 amino acids. The germline gives CDR1 SEHNR, CDR2 FQNEAQ (reference sequence). Losses at the gene ends were 2 bases for V and 4 bases for J; bases not matched to a gene: 6. The CDR3 protein is CASSLPELAGGYEQYF. For the CDR3, the DNA is TGTGCCAGCAGCTTACCCGAACTAGCGGGGGGATACGAGCAGTACTTC.

This clone was seen once. This chain links TRBV29-1 with TRBJ2-6, with 7 bases lining up with TRBD1. Germline V CDR1 and CDR2: SQVTM, ANQGSEA. The J segment lost 1 base and the V segment lost 4 bases, leaving 10 bases of the junction unmatched. The CDR3 loop spans 17 amino acids. The CDR3 nucleotides are TGCAGCGTTGTTGACAGGGCAGTTGATTCTGGGGCCAACGTCCTGACTTTC. This codes for CSVVDRAVDSGANVLTF.

The chain employs TRBV7-7 and TRBJ2-5; weak D call: TRBD1 (6 bases). V was trimmed by 5 bases and J by 3 bases, leaving 13 bases between them. The CDR3 is made up of 14 amino acids. The germline CDR1 and CDR2 sequences are SSHAT and FNYEAQ (reference sequence). The chain's CDR3 is CASSPTDREETQYF. DNA of the CDR3: TGTGCCAGCAGCCCGACGGACAGAGAAGAGACCCAGTACTTC.

This chain's CDR3 is CASSDWKRTGELFF. CDR3 nucleotides: TGTGCCAGCAGTGATTGGAAGCGCACCGGGGAGCTGTTTTTT. V and J are TRBV27 and TRBJ2-2; D not certain. Germline CDR1 MNHEY, CDR2 SMNVEV (reference sequence). This CDR3 comprises 14 residues. V was trimmed by 5 bases and J by 4 bases, leaving 11 bases between them.